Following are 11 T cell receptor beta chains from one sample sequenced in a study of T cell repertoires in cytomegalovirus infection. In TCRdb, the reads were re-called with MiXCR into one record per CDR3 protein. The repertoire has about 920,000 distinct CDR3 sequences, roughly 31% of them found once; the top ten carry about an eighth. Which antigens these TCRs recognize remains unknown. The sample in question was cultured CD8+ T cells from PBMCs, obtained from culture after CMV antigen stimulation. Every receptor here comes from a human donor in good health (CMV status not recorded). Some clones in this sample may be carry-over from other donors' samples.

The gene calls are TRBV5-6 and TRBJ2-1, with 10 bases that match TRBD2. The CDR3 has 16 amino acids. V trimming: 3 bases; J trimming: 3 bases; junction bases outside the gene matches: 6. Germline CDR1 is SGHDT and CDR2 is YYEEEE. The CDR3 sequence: CASSSSLAGDYNEQFF. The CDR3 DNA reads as TGTGCCAGCAGCTCCTCTCTAGCGGGGGACTACAATGAGCAGTTCTTC. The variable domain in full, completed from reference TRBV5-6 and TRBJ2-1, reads DAGVTQSPTHLIKTRGQQVTLRCSPKSGHDTVSWYQQALGQGPQFIFQYYEEEERQRGNFPDRFSGHQFPNYSSELNVNALLLGDSALYLCASSSSLAGDYNEQFFGPGTRLTVL.

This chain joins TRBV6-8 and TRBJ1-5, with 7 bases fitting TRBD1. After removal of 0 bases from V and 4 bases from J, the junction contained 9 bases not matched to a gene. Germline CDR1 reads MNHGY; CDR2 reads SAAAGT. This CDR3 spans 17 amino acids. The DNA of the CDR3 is TGTGCCAGCAGTTACTCGACCCCTCTGACAGGGAATCAGCCCCAGCATTTT. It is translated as CASSYSTPLTGNQPQHF.

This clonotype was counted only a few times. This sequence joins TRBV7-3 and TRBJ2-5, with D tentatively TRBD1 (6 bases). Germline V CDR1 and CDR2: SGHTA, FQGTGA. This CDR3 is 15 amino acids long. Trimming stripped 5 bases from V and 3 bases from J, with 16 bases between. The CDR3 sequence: CASSPGQREKETQYF. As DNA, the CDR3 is TGTGCCAGCAGCCCCGGACAGAGGGAGAAAGAGACCCAGTACTTC. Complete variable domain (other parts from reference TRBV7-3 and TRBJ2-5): GAGVSQTPSNKVTEKGKYVELRCDPISGHTALYWYRQSLGQGPEFLIYFQGTGAADDSGLPNDRFFAVRPEGSVSTLKIQRTERGDSAVYLCASSPGQREKETQYFGPGTRLLVL.

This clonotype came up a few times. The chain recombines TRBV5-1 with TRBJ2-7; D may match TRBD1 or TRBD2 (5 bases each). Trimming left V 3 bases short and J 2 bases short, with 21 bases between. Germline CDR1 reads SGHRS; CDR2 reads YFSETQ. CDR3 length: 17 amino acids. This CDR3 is CASSSAGTDDPPYEQYV. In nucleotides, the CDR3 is TGCGCCAGCAGCTCCGCCGGGACGGATGACCCCCCCTACGAGCAGTACGTC.

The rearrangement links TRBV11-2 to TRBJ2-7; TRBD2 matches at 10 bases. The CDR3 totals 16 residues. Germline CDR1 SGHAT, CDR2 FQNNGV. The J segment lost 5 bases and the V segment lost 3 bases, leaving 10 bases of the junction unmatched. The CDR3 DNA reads TGTGCCAGCAGCTTGTGGACTAGCGGACCCCCTCACGAGCAGTACTTC. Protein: CASSLWTSGPPHEQYF.

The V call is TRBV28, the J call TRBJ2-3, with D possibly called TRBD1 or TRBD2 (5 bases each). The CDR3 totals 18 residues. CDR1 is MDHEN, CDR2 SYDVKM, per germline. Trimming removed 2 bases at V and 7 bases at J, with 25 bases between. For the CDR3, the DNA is TGTGCCAGCAGTTTAAGAACCATAGGGGCCCCGACGGGAAATACGCAGTATTTT. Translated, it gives CASSLRTIGAPTGNTQYF.

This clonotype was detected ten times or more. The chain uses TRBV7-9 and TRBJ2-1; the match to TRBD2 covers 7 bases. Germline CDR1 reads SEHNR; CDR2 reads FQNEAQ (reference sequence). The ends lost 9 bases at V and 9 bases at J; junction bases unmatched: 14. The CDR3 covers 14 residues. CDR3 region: CASTSGVRAPEQFF. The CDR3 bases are TGTGCCAGTACAAGCGGGGTCAGGGCCCCTGAGCAGTTCTTC.

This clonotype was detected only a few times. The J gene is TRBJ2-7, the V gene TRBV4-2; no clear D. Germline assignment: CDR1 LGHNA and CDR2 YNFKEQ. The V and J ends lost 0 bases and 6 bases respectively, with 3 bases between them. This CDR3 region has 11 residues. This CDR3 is CASSQDGEQYV. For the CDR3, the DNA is TGTGCCAGCAGCCAAGACGGCGAGCAGTACGTC.

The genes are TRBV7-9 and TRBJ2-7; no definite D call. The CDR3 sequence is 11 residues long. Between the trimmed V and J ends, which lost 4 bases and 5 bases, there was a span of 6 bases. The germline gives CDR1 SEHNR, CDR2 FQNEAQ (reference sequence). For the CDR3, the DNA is TGTGCCAGCAGCTCCGCCCACGAGCAGTACGTC. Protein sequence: CASSSAHEQYV.

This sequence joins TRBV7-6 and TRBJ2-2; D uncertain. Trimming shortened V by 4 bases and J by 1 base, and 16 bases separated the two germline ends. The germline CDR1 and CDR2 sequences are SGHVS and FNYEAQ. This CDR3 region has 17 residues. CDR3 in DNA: TGTGCCAGCAGCTCCCGACATATTTTAGGGAACACCGGGGAGCTGTTTTTT. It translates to CASSSRHILGNTGELFF. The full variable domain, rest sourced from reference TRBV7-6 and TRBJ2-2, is GAGVSQSPRYKVTKRGQDVALRCDPISGHVSLYWYRQALGQGPEFLTYFNYEAQQDKSGLPNDRFSAERPEGSISTLTIQRTEQRDSAMYRCASSSRHILGNTGELFFGEGSRLTVL.

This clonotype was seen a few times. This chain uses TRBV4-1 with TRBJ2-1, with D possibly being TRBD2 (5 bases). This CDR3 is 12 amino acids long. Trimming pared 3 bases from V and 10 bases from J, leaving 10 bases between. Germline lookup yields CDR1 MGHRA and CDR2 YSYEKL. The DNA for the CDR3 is TGCGCCAGCAGCCAGAACGGGGAGGAGCAGTTCTTC. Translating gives CASSQNGEEQFF.